This T cell receptor (beta chain) came from a study of blood T cell repertoires in COVID-19. Study-level background: The origin of the acute and convalescent COVID-19 samples was the United States, Italy and Spain. Sources were T cells, B-cell-depleted T cells, or PBMCs; the material itself was cDNA or gDNA.

The germline V gene encodes CDR1 PRHDT and CDR2 FYEKMQ (reference sequence). V lost 5 bases and J lost 0, with 17 bases in between. The CDR3 runs 16 residues. This clone was recorded once. Per the study methods: For nucleated cells, counts were estimated from reference gene primer amplification. Sequenced by immunoSEQ multiplex PCR; TCRdb stores in-frame clones only, minus some. From that table come the V and J calls and clone size; the DNA was used to work out D and trimming. This sample has nearly 60,000 clones, with over 75% found just once. The sample taken for sequencing was peripheral blood. V and J are TRBV13 and TRBJ2-7; D unresolved. The source of this sequence is a man between 40 and 49 years old with active COVID-19. The CDR3 sequence is CASSPETLSPSYEQYF. The DNA of the CDR3 is TGTGCCAGCAGCCCTGAAACGTTGAGTCCCTCCTACGAGCAGTACTTC.